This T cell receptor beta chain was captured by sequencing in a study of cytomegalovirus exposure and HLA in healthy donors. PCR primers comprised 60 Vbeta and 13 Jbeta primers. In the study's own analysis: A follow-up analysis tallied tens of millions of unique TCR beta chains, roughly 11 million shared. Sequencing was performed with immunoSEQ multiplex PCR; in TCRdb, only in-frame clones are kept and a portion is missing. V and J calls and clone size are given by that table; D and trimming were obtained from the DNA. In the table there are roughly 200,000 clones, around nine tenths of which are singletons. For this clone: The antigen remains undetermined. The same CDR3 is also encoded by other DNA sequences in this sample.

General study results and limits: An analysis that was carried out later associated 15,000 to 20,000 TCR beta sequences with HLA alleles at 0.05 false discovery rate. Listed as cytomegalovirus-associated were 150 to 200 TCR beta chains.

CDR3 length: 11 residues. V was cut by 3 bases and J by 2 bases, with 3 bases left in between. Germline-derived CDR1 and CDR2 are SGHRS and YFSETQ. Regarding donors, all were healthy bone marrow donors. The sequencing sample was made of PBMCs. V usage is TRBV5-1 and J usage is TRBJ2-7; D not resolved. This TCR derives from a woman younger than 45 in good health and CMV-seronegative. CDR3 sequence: CASSSAYEQYF. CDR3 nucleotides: TGCGCCAGCAGCTCTGCCTACGAGCAGTACTTC.